This entry lists 6 T cell receptor beta chains sequenced from one sample in a study of T cell repertoires in cytomegalovirus infection. TCRdb re-called the reads through MiXCR, storing one row per CDR3 protein. The repertoire holds roughly 250,000 distinct CDR3 sequences, with 9% to 15% as singletons. The sample taken for sequencing was PBMCs. These receptors all stem from a human donor in good health (CMV status not recorded). Some clones in this sample may be carry-over from other donors' samples.

This clonotype was found many times. The chain joins TRBV7-2 to TRBJ1-3, with a possible D match to TRBD1 (5 bases). This CDR3 is 16 amino acids long. Germline CDR1 reads SGHTA; CDR2 reads FQGNSA. V gave up 5 bases and J gave up 0 bases, with 14 bases separating them. The CDR3 sequence is CASSLNPGPSGNTIYF. In DNA form, the CDR3 reads TGTGCCAGCAGCCTGAACCCGGGACCCTCTGGAAACACCATATATTTT.

V is TRBV29-1 and J is TRBJ1-1; TRBD1 aligns across 7 bases. The length of the CDR3 is 15 residues. The germline V gene has CDR1 SQVTM and CDR2 ANQGSEA. The V segment lost 3 bases and the J segment 3 bases; nucleotides outside the gene matches: 10. The CDR3 DNA is TGCAGCGTTGACCGGCGACAGGGTATGGACACTGAAGCTTTCTTT. Amino acids: CSVDRRQGMDTEAFF.

This clonotype has at least ten counts. The gene calls are TRBV7-3 and TRBJ1-6; D uncertain. Germline V gene data show CDR1 as SGHTA and CDR2 as FQGTGA. CDR3 length: 16 amino acids. Trimming stripped 3 bases from V and 7 bases from J, with 16 bases between. The CDR3 nucleotides are TGTGCCAGCAGCTTTCAAGGCGGAATCCTGAATTCACCCCTCCACTTT. Its translation: CASSFQGGILNSPLHF.

This chain connects TRBV5-5 to TRBJ2-7; D remains ambiguous. V gave up 4 bases and J gave up 5 bases, with 13 bases separating them. The CDR3 runs to 13 residues. Germline V gives CDR1 SGHKS, CDR2 YYEKEE (reference sequence). The CDR3 loop is CASSRASRDEQYF. CDR3 nucleotide sequence: TGTGCCAGCAGCCGGGCGTCGCGCGACGAGCAGTACTTC.

The table lists this clonotype with many counts. The chain carries TRBV7-8 and TRBJ2-2, with D tentatively TRBD1 (5 bases). CDR1 is SGHVS and CDR2 is FQNEAQ in the germline V gene. V was trimmed by 1 base and J by 6 bases, leaving 9 bases between them. The CDR3 consists of 14 residues. The CDR3 spells CASSLESGSGELFF. The CDR3 nucleotides read TGTGCCAGCAGCTTAGAATCAGGGTCCGGGGAGCTGTTTTTT.

This clonotype was seen many times. This chain links TRBV7-2 with TRBJ2-1, with unresolved D. V was clipped by 0 bases and J by 5 bases, with 8 bases between them. Germline values: CDR1 SGHTA, CDR2 FQGNSA. This CDR3 has 14 amino acids. The CDR3 loop is CASSLAGRHNEQFF. The CDR3 DNA is TGTGCCAGCAGCTTAGCCGGGCGGCACAATGAGCAGTTCTTC.